A single sample is the source of the 6 T cell receptor beta chains below, sequenced in a study of cytomegalovirus exposure and HLA in healthy donors. This table comes from immunoSEQ multiplex PCR, and its TCRdb copy is limited to in-frame clones, with some not included. The data show hundreds of thousands of clones, with around 86% seen just once and 1.5% to 2.5% held by the top ten. Sequencing was done on a sample of PBMCs. The source is a woman aged 18-35 years in good health and CMV-seropositive.

V is TRBV4-1 and J is TRBJ2-5, with a tentative D call TRBD1 (6 bases). The length of the CDR3 is 17 residues. Trimming stripped 1 base from V and 1 base from J, with 16 bases between. Germline V gene lookup returns CDR1 MGHRA and CDR2 YSYEKL. The CDR3 here is CASSQVSVGAAQETQYF. Here the CDR3 DNA reads TGCGCCAGCAGCCAAGTATCAGTGGGGGCGGCCCAAGAGACCCAGTACTTC.

The sample holds a few counts of this clone. The rearrangement joins TRBV14 to TRBJ2-2, with D possibly matching TRBD1 (5 bases). Per the germline V gene, CDR1 is SGHDN and CDR2 is FVKESK. The CDR3 length is 16 residues. Trimming removed 1 base at V and 3 bases at J, with 12 bases between. CDR3 bases: TGTGCCAGCAGCCAAGTAAGGGGCTTCGACACCGGGGAGCTGTTTTTT. This encodes CASSQVRGFDTGELFF.

The rearrangement uses TRBV4-1 and TRBJ1-1, with D possibly being TRBD1 (6 bases). Trimming took 11 bases from V and 2 from J, leaving 24 bases between them. The CDR3 runs to 16 residues. Germline V gene sequence: CDR1 MGHRA, CDR2 YSYEKL. CDR3 residues: CAAAERGQGSNTEAFF. As DNA, the CDR3 is TGCGCCGCAGCAGAACGCGGGCAGGGGTCAAACACTGAAGCTTTCTTT.

On this clone: Distinct nucleotide sequences in the sample also encode this CDR3. The rearrangement joins TRBV5-6 to TRBJ2-7, with TRBD1 matching 10 bases. The CDR3 loop spans 15 amino acids. Germline V gene lookup returns CDR1 SGHDT and CDR2 YYEEEE. V was pared by 3 bases and J by 1 base, with 4 bases of the junction left unmatched. The CDR3: CASSSPGQGSYEQYF. The CDR3 DNA is TGTGCCAGCAGCTCACCGGGACAGGGGTCCTACGAGCAGTACTTC.

The V and J genes are TRBV27 and TRBJ1-1; 11 bases line up with TRBD1. The CDR3 covers 15 residues. Germline values: CDR1 MNHEY, CDR2 SMNVEV (reference sequence). J was trimmed by 5 bases and V by 5 bases; bases with no gene match: 7. The CDR3 is CASSTRTGGWTEAFF. In DNA, the CDR3 is TGTGCCAGCAGTACCCGGACAGGGGGCTGGACTGAAGCTTTCTTT.

V usage is TRBV7-9 and J usage is TRBJ2-1, with 9 nucleotides matching TRBD1. This CDR3 has 16 amino acids. V lost 3 bases, J lost 4 bases, and 7 bases stayed unmatched. In germline, CDR1 is SEHNR, CDR2 FQNEAQ (reference sequence). CDR3 DNA sequence: TGTGCCAGCAGCTTCACCGGGACAGGGATTTACAATGAGCAGTTCTTC. Translation: CASSFTGTGIYNEQFF.